This T cell receptor beta chain was found in a study of shared clonotypes between healthy human individuals. The CDR3 contains 16 residues. CDR1 is SGHDT, CDR2 YYEEEE, per germline. Trimming took off 2 bases at V and 1 base at J, with 14 bases between the two ends. TCRdb's copy holds only in-frame clones and misses some; the assay was immunoSEQ multiplex PCR. The repertoire includes a few hundred thousand clones, less than 98% of them detected once, and 0.055% to 0.07% sits in the top ten. This clonotype was sampled from a woman in her 30s in good health. The source material was naive CD4+ T cells sorted from blood. Stated subset: CD45RA+ positively selected. The genes are TRBV5-6 and TRBJ2-3; D is perhaps TRBD1 or TRBD2 (6 bases each). The CDR3, as DNA: TGTGCCAGCAGCTTATTAAGGAGGGGGGGCACAGATACGCAGTATTTT. Amino acids: CASSLLRRGGTDTQYF.